This TCR beta chain originates from a study of blood T cell repertoires in COVID-19. Individuals drawn from around 25 US areas were roughly 18 to 89 years old. Trimming removed 4 bases from V and 3 bases from J, with 7 bases in between. Germline CDR1 reads MNHEY; CDR2 reads SVGEGT. The CDR3 length is 13 residues. Repertoires were generated with immunoSEQ multiplex PCR, while TCRdb's copy carries only in-frame clones and drops some. The table has 100,000 to 150,000 clones, about 88% seen once; the top ten hold about 2.3%. This sequence joins TRBV6-2 or TRBV6-3 and TRBJ2-1; D gene unclear. The receptor's source is a woman in her forties or fifties who had recovered from COVID-19. The specimen sequenced was PBMCs or T cells enriched from blood (not recorded which). The CDR3 reads CASSLASYNEQFF. The CDR3 nucleotides read TGTGCCAGCAGTTTAGCCAGCTACAATGAGCAGTTCTTC.